The present entry profiles one T cell receptor beta chain with its context. Its antigen specificity is not known. Base qualities were left out, and no much larger clone turns up one base away. The source of the sample is a study of T cells in Graves' hyperthyroidism and ophthalmopathy (dated by TCRdb to 2018 to 2020). In terms of the full investigation: Peripheral blood samples were taken at the time of initial diagnosis, prior to any treatment. A discovery cohort of about 95 patients, approximately 44 with Graves' ophthalmopathy and over 55 with stable Graves' hyperthyroidism, was used to find distinguishing TCR V-J signatures. The study also compared thyroid tissue and blood T-cell repertoires from several Graves' hyperthyroidism patients. The roughly 94 discovery patients were randomly divided into training and test sets at a 7:3 ratio. Once sampling was done, hyperthyroidism patients were given methimazole at a starting dose of 30 mg daily, whereas ophthalmopathy patients were given high-dose intravenous methylprednisolone. The paper reports TCR Vbeta CDR3 sequencing of 140 or so peripheral blood samples: around 45 ophthalmopathy, about 75 hyperthyroidism and approximately 17 progressor patients. Prospective prediction of ophthalmopathy was tested in an independent validation cohort of 18 hyperthyroidism patients and around 16 patients who later progressed to ophthalmopathy. The investigation overall reported the following: Ophthalmopathy was separated from stable hyperthyroidism by a 13 V-J signature model, with 85% to 90% sensitivity and about 81% specificity obtained in cross-validation and 80%/75% obtained in testing. Most expanded thyroid clonotypes (frequency above 0.001) were also found in blood, which suggests that blood repertoires may mirror thyroid immune responses. Sample size was not statistically predetermined, and investigators were not blinded to group allocation. In validation, the model predicted progression to ophthalmopathy with approximately 70% sensitivity and about 72% specificity, a median of about 6 months before onset.

A patient counted as having stable Graves' hyperthyroidism if no progression to ophthalmopathy occurred over 18 months of follow-up. Hyperthyroidism patients were aged 18 to 65 years and newly diagnosed, with disease duration of less than 2 months. Exclusion was applied to patients with uncontrolled infections, other autoimmune diseases, pregnancy or lactation. Diagnoses relied on clinical symptoms, serum thyroxine and TRAb, thyroid ultrasound and orbital computed tomography. Ficoll-Paque density gradient centrifugation was used to isolate PBMCs from 8 to 10 ml of fresh peripheral blood. Total RNA was extracted using Trizol reagent, and RNA quality was assessed on an Agilent 2100 Bioanalyzer. The TCR beta CDR3 regions were amplified from RNA transcripts. A first-round RT-PCR of the TCR CDR3 used the HTBI primer set with the Qiagen OneStep RT-PCR kit. Libraries were constructed in a second round of multiplex PCR, after which size selection and purification were performed. Libraries were sequenced paired-end with 100 bp reads on an Illumina HiSeq2000. Regarding the original processing steps: Raw data were processed with SOAPnuke, discarding reads with adapters, uncalled bases, mean Phred below 15, or no exact constant-primer or identifier match. COPE v1.2.5 was used to merge the high-quality paired reads, and each unique nucleotide sequence was defined as a clonotype. MiTCR v1.1 was used to align the clonotypes against IMGT TRBV, TRBD and TRBJ reference segments. Only V-J combinations with frequency above 0.0001, covering approximately 99% of repertoires, were analysed. The TCS score was defined as F50 (clonal expansion) divided by E x V (chaos), with BLOSUM62-based TCRdist calculated between CDR3 peptides within each V-J. Welch's t-statistics and random forest reduced 500 to 550 V-J features to 10 to 15, which were used in a naive Bayes classifier (R e1071). TCRdb trimmed public reads at Q25 via fastp, called clones via MiXCR and kept in-frame beta chains. For every CDR3 protein sequence, its rows merge into one entry that carries the most common genes and DNA. TCRdb, not the original authors, processed these V and J calls. Here the sample has around 110,000 distinct CDR3 sequences; 15% to 20% occur a single time. The ten largest clones add up to about 45% of the sample.

The sequence was collected from a woman between 45 and 65 years old with Graves' hyperthyroidism. Source material: blood.

The CDR3 amino acid sequence is: CASSARTSGRANEQFF. The nucleotide sequence reads TGTGCCAGCAGCGCCCGGACTAGCGGGAGGGCCAATGAGCAGTTCTTC. Here the chain combines TRBV7-4 and TRBJ2-1; TRBD2 fits 15 bases in the junction. Based on the germline V gene, the CDR1 and CDR2 sequences are SGHVT and SQSDAQ. Clipping removes 5 bases from V and 6 bases from J, with 5 as the unmatched junction base count. The CDR3 numbers 16 residues from cysteine through phenylalanine. Left in the record is the CDR3 DNA by itself, 48 bases read in frame from the first base.